This T cell receptor (beta chain) was recovered during a study of blood T cell repertoires in COVID-19. Turning to the study itself: Both acute and convalescent COVID-19 samples were obtained from the United States, Italy and Spain. The analysed material was cDNA or gDNA that came from T cells, B-cell-depleted T cells, or PBMCs.

As handled by the study authors: It was from reference gene primer amplification that nucleated cell counts were estimated. Profiling relied on immunoSEQ multiplex PCR, and the TCRdb table lists in-frame clones only, not all of them. Clone size and V and J calls were adopted from that table, with D and trimming inferred from the DNA. The sample consists of a few hundred thousand clones, approximately 82% of them appearing once. CDR1 and CDR2 from the germline V gene are SGHRS and YFSETQ. V dropped 0 bases and J dropped 0; count of bases not matched to a gene: 5. The CDR3 totals 17 residues. A word on this clone: Different DNA sequences within this sample yield the same CDR3.

The rearrangement joins TRBV5-1 to TRBJ2-7; 11 bases match TRBD2. The sample consisted of peripheral blood. The clonotype comes from a woman aged 18-29 years with acute or convalescent COVID-19. The CDR3 DNA follows: TGCGCCAGCAGCTTGGGGACTAGCGGGTCTAGCTCCTACGAGCAGTACTTC. This gives the protein CASSLGTSGSSSYEQYF.